Only one count was recorded for the clone carrying this TCR beta chain. This record comes from a study of blood T cell repertoires in COVID-19. Across the study: Samples representing acute and convalescent COVID-19 were sourced from the United States, Italy and Spain.

Between the trimmed V and J ends, which lost 2 bases and 4 bases, there was a span of 11 bases. Per germline, CDR1 GTSNPN and CDR2 SVGIG (reference sequence). The CDR3 extends over 13 amino acids. In the original analysis: For nucleated cells, counts were estimated from reference gene primer amplification. Here immunoSEQ multiplex PCR was the method, and the copy in TCRdb shows in-frame clones only, minus some. Clonal size and the V and J genes are those of that table, whereas D and trimming came from the DNA. The table includes 200,000 to 300,000 clones, 70% to 85% detected once. The sample was peripheral blood. This receptor was obtained from a woman aged 80 or older with acute or convalescent COVID-19. This chain uses TRBV30 with TRBJ1-2; TRBD1 might be the D (5 bases). CDR3 residues: CAWSPTDLYGYTF. DNA of the CDR3: TGTGCCTGGAGTCCGACAGATCTCTATGGCTACACCTTC.